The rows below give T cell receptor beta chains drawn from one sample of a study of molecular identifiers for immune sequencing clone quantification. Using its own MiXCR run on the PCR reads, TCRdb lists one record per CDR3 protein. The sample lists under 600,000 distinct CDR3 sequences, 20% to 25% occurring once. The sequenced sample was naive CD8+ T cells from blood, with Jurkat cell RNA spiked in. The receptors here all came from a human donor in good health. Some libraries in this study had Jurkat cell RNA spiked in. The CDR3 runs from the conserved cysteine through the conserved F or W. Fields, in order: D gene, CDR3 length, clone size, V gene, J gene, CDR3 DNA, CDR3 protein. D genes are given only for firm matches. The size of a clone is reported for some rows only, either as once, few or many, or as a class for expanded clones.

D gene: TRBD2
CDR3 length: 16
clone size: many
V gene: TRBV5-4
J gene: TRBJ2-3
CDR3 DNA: TGTGCCAGCAGCTTATCAACTAGCGGGAGAACAGATACGCAGTATTTT
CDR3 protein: CASSLSTSGRTDTQYF

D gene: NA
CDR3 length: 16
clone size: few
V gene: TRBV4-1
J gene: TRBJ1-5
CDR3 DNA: TGCGCCAGCAGCCAAGATAGGCTTAATAGCAATCAGCCCCAGCATTTT
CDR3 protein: CASSQDRLNSNQPQHF

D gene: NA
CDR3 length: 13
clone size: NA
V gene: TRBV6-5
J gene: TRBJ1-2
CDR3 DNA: TGTGCCAGCAGTTACGCGGGACGGACTATCTCCACCTTC
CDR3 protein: CASSYAGRTISTF

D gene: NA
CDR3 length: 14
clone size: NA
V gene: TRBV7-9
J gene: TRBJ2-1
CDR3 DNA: TGTGCCAGCAGCCCAGGGGTAATCCCCCATGAGCAGTTCTTC
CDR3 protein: CASSPGVIPHEQFF

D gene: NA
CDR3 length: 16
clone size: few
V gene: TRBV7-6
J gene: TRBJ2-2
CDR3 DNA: TGTGCCATGATTAAAGGGCCCCAGCATAGGCCCGGGGAGCTGTTTTTT
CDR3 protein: CAMIKGPQHRPGELFF

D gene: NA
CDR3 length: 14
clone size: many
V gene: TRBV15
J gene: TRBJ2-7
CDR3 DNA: TGTGCCACCAGCAACGTCGATCCGGACCGGGAGCAGTACTTC
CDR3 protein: CATSNVDPDREQYF

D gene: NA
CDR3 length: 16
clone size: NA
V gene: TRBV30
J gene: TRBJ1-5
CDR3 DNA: TGTGCCTGGAGTTCCACCCAGCGGAATAGCAATCAGCCCCAGCATTTT
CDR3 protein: CAWSSTQRNSNQPQHF

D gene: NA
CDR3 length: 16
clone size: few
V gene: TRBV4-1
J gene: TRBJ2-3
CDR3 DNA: TGCGCCAGCAGCCGTCCGGTGGGGGGTAGCACAGATACGCAGTATTTT
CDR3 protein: CASSRPVGGSTDTQYF

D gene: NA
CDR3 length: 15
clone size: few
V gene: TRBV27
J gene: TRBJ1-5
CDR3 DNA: TGTGCCAGCAGTTTTCCGGCACATAGCAATCAGCCCCAGCATTTT
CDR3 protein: CASSFPAHSNQPQHF

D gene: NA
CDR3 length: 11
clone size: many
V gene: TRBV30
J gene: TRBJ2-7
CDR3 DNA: TGTGCCTGGCTGAAAGACTACGAGCAGTACTTC
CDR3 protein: CAWLKDYEQYF

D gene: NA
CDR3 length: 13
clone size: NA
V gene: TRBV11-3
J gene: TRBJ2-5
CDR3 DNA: TGTGCCAGCAGGGCAAGGGGCCAAGAGACCCAGTACTTC
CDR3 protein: CASRARGQETQYF

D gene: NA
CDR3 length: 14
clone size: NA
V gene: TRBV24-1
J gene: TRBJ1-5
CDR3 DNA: TGTGCCACCAGCCCCCCCGAGACGGATCAGCCCCAGCATTTT
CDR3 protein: CATSPPETDQPQHF

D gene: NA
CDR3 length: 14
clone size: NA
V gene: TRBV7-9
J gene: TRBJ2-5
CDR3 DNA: TGTGCCAGCAGCTTAAATGTTCTCCCAGAGACCCAGTACTTC
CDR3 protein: CASSLNVLPETQYF

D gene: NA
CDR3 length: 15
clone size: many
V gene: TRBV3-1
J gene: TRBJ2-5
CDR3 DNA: TGTGCCAGCAGCCAAGAGTCGGGCAGGGGAGAGACCCAGTACTTC
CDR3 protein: CASSQESGRGETQYF

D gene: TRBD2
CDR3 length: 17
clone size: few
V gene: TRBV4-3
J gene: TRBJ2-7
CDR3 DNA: TGCGCCAGCAGCCAAGATTATAGCCTAGCGGGGCACTACGAGCAGTACTTC
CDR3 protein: CASSQDYSLAGHYEQYF

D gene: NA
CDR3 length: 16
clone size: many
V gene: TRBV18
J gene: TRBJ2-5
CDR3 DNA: TGTGCCAGCTCACCAAACAATCCCGACAGCCAAGAGACCCAGTACTTC
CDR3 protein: CASSPNNPDSQETQYF

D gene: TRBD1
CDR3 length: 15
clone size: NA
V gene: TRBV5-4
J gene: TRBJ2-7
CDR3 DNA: TGTGCCAGCAGCTTGATCGGGACAGGGCACTACGAGCAGTACTTC
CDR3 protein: CASSLIGTGHYEQYF

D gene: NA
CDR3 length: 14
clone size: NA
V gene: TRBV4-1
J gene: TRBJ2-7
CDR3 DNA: TGCGCCAGCAGCCAAGCCGGGCTATCCTACGAGCAGTACTTC
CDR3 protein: CASSQAGLSYEQYF

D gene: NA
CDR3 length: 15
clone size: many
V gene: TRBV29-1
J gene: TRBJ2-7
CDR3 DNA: TGCAGCGTTGTTGTGGTCGGGCAGGGGTCCTACGAGCAGTACTTC
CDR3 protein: CSVVVVGQGSYEQYF

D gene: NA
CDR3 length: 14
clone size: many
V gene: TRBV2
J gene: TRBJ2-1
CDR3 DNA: TGTGCCAGCCGCGAAGGGAGCTCCTACAATGAGCAGTTCTTC
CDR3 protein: CASREGSSYNEQFF